This is a list of T cell receptor beta chains from one sample in a study of blood T cell repertoires in COVID-19. Sequenced by immunoSEQ multiplex PCR; TCRdb stores in-frame clones only, minus some. The data show roughly 130,000 clones, with around 88% seen just once and around 2.5% held by the top ten. The sequenced sample was PBMCs or T cells enriched from blood (not recorded which). Source of these receptors: a woman aged 50 to 65 who had recovered from COVID-19. Each CDR3 is given with its conserved first and last residue. D genes are given only for firm matches. Not every row has a clone size; where given, it reads once, few, many or a size class.

cdr3_length	clone_size	d_call	v_call	j_call	cdr3_aa	cdr3_nt
14	NA	TRBD1	TRBV4-3	TRBJ1-2	CASSQTGSGYGYTF	TGCGCCAGCAGCCAGACAGGGTCGGGCTATGGCTACACCTTC
14	NA	TRBD1	TRBV19	TRBJ1-2	CASSPSDRAYGYTF	TGTGCCAGTAGTCCTTCGGACAGGGCTTATGGCTACACCTTC
14	NA	TRBD2	TRBV7-2	TRBJ2-3	CASSNWGGVDTQYF	TGTGCCAGCAGCAATTGGGGGGGAGTAGATACGCAGTATTTT
15	NA	TRBD1	TRBV18	TRBJ2-5	CASSPRRGLGETQYF	TGTGCCAGCTCACCACGTAGGGGGCTCGGGGAGACCCAGTACTTC
17	NA	NA	TRBV15	TRBJ1-1	CATSRAPDFREDTEAFF	TGTGCCACCAGCAGAGCCCCGGACTTCCGGGAGGACACTGAAGCTTTCTTT
14	many	NA	TRBV25-1	TRBJ1-2	CASTPLEGEWGYTF	TGTGCCAGCACCCCTTTAGAGGGGGAATGGGGCTACACCTTC
19	NA	TRBD2	TRBV4-1	TRBJ2-1	CASSQDTETSAQLYNEQFF	TGCGCCAGCAGCCAAGATACAGAAACTAGCGCACAACTCTACAATGAGCAGTTCTTC
16	NA	TRBD2	TRBV4-2	TRBJ2-3	CASSQDQRGVTDTQYF	TGTGCCAGCAGCCAAGATCAGCGGGGGGTCACAGATACGCAGTATTTT
14	NA	NA	TRBV29-1	TRBJ1-1	CSALTDTMNTEAFF	TGCAGCGCACTCACAGACACCATGAACACTGAAGCTTTCTTT
15	NA	NA	TRBV4-1	TRBJ1-2	CASSLQAGAAYGYTF	TGCGCCAGCAGCCTCCAGGCCGGAGCGGCCTATGGCTACACCTTC
13	NA	NA	TRBV5-4	TRBJ2-3	CASSLVAGDTQYF	TGTGCCAGCAGCTTGGTGGCGGGCGATACGCAGTATTTT
14	NA	TRBD1	TRBV7-9	TRBJ2-7	CASSTAQGVYEQYF	TGTGCCAGCAGCACTGCACAGGGGGTCTACGAGCAGTACTTC
12	NA	NA	TRBV7-9	TRBJ2-2	CASRDGAGELFF	TGTGCCAGCCGGGATGGGGCCGGGGAGCTGTTTTTT
16	NA	NA	TRBV12-5	TRBJ1-1	CASGSPRGGTNTEAFF	TGTGCTAGTGGTTCCCCCCGGGGGGGGACGAACACTGAAGCTTTCTTT
17	NA	TRBD2	TRBV4-1	TRBJ2-3	CASSRSGGADSTDTQYF	TGCGCCAGCAGCCGTAGCGGGGGGGCCGATAGCACAGATACGCAGTATTTT
15	NA	TRBD2	TRBV7-2	TRBJ2-7	CASSPQGLAGGLQYF	TGTGCCAGCAGCCCCCAAGGACTAGCGGGGGGCTTGCAGTACTTC
15	NA	NA	TRBV11-3	TRBJ1-3	CASSQRGLSGNTIYF	TGTGCCAGCAGCCAAAGGGGACTCTCTGGAAACACCATATATTTT
14	NA	TRBD1	TRBV28	TRBJ1-2	CASSLGTGGYGYTF	TGTGCCAGCAGTTTAGGGACAGGGGGCTATGGCTACACCTTC
15	NA	NA	TRBV7-2	TRBJ1-2	CASSASTGRGYGYTF	TGTGCCAGCAGCGCTTCGACGGGTCGGGGGTATGGCTACACCTTC
15	NA	NA	TRBV7-9	TRBJ2-7	CASSWTDSPSYEQYF	TGTGCCAGCAGCTGGACGGACAGCCCATCCTACGAGCAGTACTTC
13	NA	NA	TRBV27	TRBJ1-2	CASSLVRGYGYTF	TGTGCCAGCAGTTTGGTTAGGGGCTATGGCTACACCTTC
15	few	NA	TRBV5-4	TRBJ2-7	CASSLGQDPSYEQYF	TGTGCCAGCAGCTTGGGACAAGATCCCTCCTACGAGCAGTACTTC
15	once	TRBD1	TRBV6-5	TRBJ1-2	CASSKSGTVNYGYTF	TGTGCCAGCAGTAAATCCGGGACAGTAAACTATGGCTACACCTTC
16	NA	TRBD2	TRBV7-2	TRBJ2-1	CASSKAGTSGEIEQFF	TGTGCCAGCAGCAAGGCCGGGACTAGCGGGGAAATTGAGCAGTTCTTC
13	NA	NA	TRBV7-8	TRBJ1-6	CASSLVEGSPLHF	TGTGCCAGCAGCTTAGTGGAGGGATCACCCCTCCACTTT
18	NA	NA	TRBV30	TRBJ2-6	CAWSVFGQTYSGANVLTF	TGTGCCTGGAGTGTCTTTGGACAGACCTACTCTGGGGCCAACGTCCTGACTTTC
13	NA	NA	TRBV12-3/TRBV12-4	TRBJ2-7	CASSARESYEQYF	TGTGCCAGCTCCGCTCGGGAGAGCTACGAGCAGTACTTC
14	NA	TRBD1	TRBV7-3	TRBJ1-1	CASSSTGLGTEAFF	TGTGCCAGCAGCTCGACAGGGTTGGGAACTGAAGCTTTCTTT